A single sample gave rise to the 15 T cell receptor beta chains below, sequenced in a study of post-analysis software for immune sequencing data. Study results and limitations: When patients were compared with controls, a handful of TRBV segments were more frequent, TRBV5-6, TRBV5-1 and TRBV20-1 among them.

Every TCR beta cDNA library bore unique molecular identifiers. TCRdb fed the PCR reads into MiXCR, producing one record per CDR3 protein. The sample contains about 570,000 distinct CDR3 sequences, around a third of which appear only once. No antigen has been identified for these receptors. The specimen sequenced was blood. The receptor source for this set is a girl aged 2-17 years with multiple sclerosis.

The chain couples TRBV4-1 to TRBJ1-1; TRBD1 might be the D (6 bases). Germline CDR1 reads MGHRA; CDR2 reads YSYEKL. V lost 4 bases to trimming and J lost 1 base, with 13 bases between them. The CDR3 loop spans 15 amino acids. CDR3: CASSPVGTSNTEAFF. In DNA form, the CDR3 reads TGCGCCAGCAGCCCGGTGGGGACATCGAACACTGAAGCTTTCTTT.

This chain links TRBV18 with TRBJ2-6; 9 bases agree with TRBD1. After removal of 4 bases from V and 2 bases from J, the junction contained 3 bases not matched to a gene. The CDR3 length is 16 residues. Germline loops: CDR1 KGHSH, CDR2 LQKENI. The CDR3 nucleotides are TGTGCCAGCTCACAAGACAGGGGGGCTGGGGCCAACGTCCTGACTTTC. It encodes CASSQDRGAGANVLTF.

This clonotype was observed a handful of times. The chain employs TRBV10-3 and TRBJ2-1; D call uncertain. Germline V CDR1 and CDR2: ENHRY, SYGVKD. Trimming pared 0 bases from V and 8 bases from J, leaving 11 bases between. This CDR3 region has 14 residues. CDR3 nucleotide sequence: TGTGCCATCAGTGAGTCGGAACTTGCCGATGAGCAGTTCTTC. It yields the protein CAISESELADEQFF.

The rearrangement uses TRBV7-9 and TRBJ2-1, with unresolved D. This CDR3 is 11 amino acids long. Germline V CDR1 and CDR2: SEHNR, FQNEAQ (reference sequence). The ends were cut back, 6 bases at V and 7 bases at J, with 7 bases in the middle. The CDR3 region has the DNA TGTGCCAGCAGTGTTCAGAATGAGCAGTTCTTC. Its protein product is CASSVQNEQFF.

The CDR3 coding sequence is TGTGCCAGCTCACCACAGGGGGCGCCTTCAATAGCCAAAAACATTCAGTACTTC. As protein: CASSPQGAPSIAKNIQYF. V gene TRBV18 combines with J gene TRBJ2-4; 7 bases line up with TRBD1. V lost 1 base to trimming and J lost 0 bases; unmatched junction nucleotides: 9. CDR1 KGHSH and CDR2 LQKENI come from the germline V gene. This CDR3 region has 18 residues.

This clonotype showed up many times. V usage is TRBV7-9 and J usage is TRBJ2-1; the match to TRBD2 covers 10 bases. Germline V gene lookup returns CDR1 SEHNR and CDR2 FQNEAQ (reference sequence). The V and J ends lost 2 bases and 8 bases, in that order; junction bases with no gene match: 12. There are 17 residues in the CDR3. In nucleotides, the CDR3 is TGTGCCAGCAGCTTATGGCCTAGCGGGGGCCCCGGGGATGAGCAGTTCTTC. Amino acid sequence: CASSLWPSGGPGDEQFF.

The chain is built from TRBV10-3 and TRBJ1-3; D is ambiguous. The germline V and J ends were trimmed by 8 bases and 3 bases, with 23 bases remaining between them. The CDR3 is 17 amino acids. The germline V gene encodes CDR1 ENHRY and CDR2 SYGVKD. CDR3 DNA sequence: TGTGCCATCGAGGCCAAAATCGGCACAGCTGGTGGAAACACCATATATTTT. This codes for CAIEAKIGTAGGNTIYF.

V and J are TRBV3-1 and TRBJ2-1; 10 positions agree with TRBD2. The CDR3 has 18 amino acids. Germline assignment: CDR1 LGHDT and CDR2 YNNKEL (reference sequence). After removal of 0 bases from V and 13 bases from J, the junction contained 18 bases not matched to a gene. The CDR3 DNA reads TGTGCCAGCAGCCAAGATCTTACTAGCGGGGCCAGAAGGATGACCCAGTTCTTC. Translation: CASSQDLTSGARRMTQFF.

This clonotype was observed at least ten times. V gene TRBV20-1 combines with J gene TRBJ2-7; D gene unclear. The germline V gene has CDR1 DFQATT and CDR2 SNEGSKA (reference sequence). This CDR3 spans 14 amino acids. The V gene lost 0 bases and the J gene lost 1 base, with 10 bases spanning the gap. The CDR3 protein is CSAREGWDSYEQYF. In DNA, the CDR3 is TGCAGTGCTAGAGAGGGATGGGATTCCTACGAGCAGTACTTC.

This chain connects TRBV6-2 or TRBV6-3 to TRBJ2-3; D may be TRBD2 (6 bases). Germline V CDR1 and CDR2: MNHEY, SVGEGT. The length of the CDR3 is 13 residues. V lost 8 bases and J 6 bases, leaving 15 bases between the germline ends. CDR3 protein: CASARAGIDTQYF. Here the CDR3 DNA reads TGTGCCAGCGCCCGGGCGGGAATCGATACGCAGTATTTT.

J is TRBJ1-2 and V is TRBV27; TRBD1 aligns across 8 bases. This CDR3 has 15 amino acids. Trimming at V came to 7 bases and at J to 2 bases, leaving 9 bases not matched to a gene. The germline CDR1 and CDR2 sequences are MNHEY and SMNVEV (reference sequence). The CDR3 region is CASTRTGTGNYGYTF. CDR3 in DNA: TGTGCCAGCACCCGGACAGGGACCGGGAACTATGGCTACACCTTC.

This clonotype appeared a few times. The chain recombines TRBV20-1 with TRBJ2-5, with 9 bases matching TRBD2. J gave up 5 bases and V 3 bases, and 7 bases lay outside the gene matches. The CDR3 loop spans 14 amino acids. Germline V gene lookup returns CDR1 DFQATT and CDR2 SNEGSKA (reference sequence). The CDR3 DNA reads as TGCAGTGCTAGCCGGAGCGGGGGGATTGAGACCCAGTACTTC. This codes for CSASRSGGIETQYF.

This clonotype was detected only a few times. This chain joins TRBV20-1 and TRBJ2-3; D tentatively fits TRBD1 or TRBD2 (5 bases each). Trimming left V 1 base short and J 1 base short, with 9 bases between. Germline CDR1 reads DFQATT; CDR2 reads SNEGSKA (reference sequence). The CDR3 sequence is 14 residues long. CDR3 sequence: CSARARGGTDTQYF. CDR3 in DNA: TGCAGTGCTAGAGCCCGAGGGGGCACAGATACGCAGTATTTT.

At least ten counts were recorded for this clonotype. Sequence at one end of the junction differs from germline and may be a read error. The chain has TRBV4-1 and TRBJ2-1, with 7 positions matching TRBD1. The length of the CDR3 is 14 residues. Germline V gene data show CDR1 as MGHRA and CDR2 as YSYEKL. CDR3 sequence (DNA): TGTGCCAGCAGTCGGGACAGCTCCTACAATGAGCAGTTCTTC. Amino acid sequence: CASSRDSSYNEQFF.

This clonotype has just a few counts. This chain uses TRBV14 with TRBJ2-6; tentatively, D is TRBD2 (6 bases). The CDR3 has 17 amino acids. Germline V gene sequence: CDR1 SGHDN, CDR2 FVKESK. Trimming cost V 4 bases and J 4 bases, with 17 bases left between them. The CDR3: CASSPLGRGEGANVLTF. The CDR3 DNA sequence: TGTGCCAGCAGCCCACTGGGGCGGGGCGAAGGGGCCAACGTCCTGACTTTC.